This record covers a single T cell receptor (beta chain). No antigen is known for it. The source of the sample is a study of cytomegalovirus exposure and HLA in healthy donors. V shed 0 bases and J 3 bases; nucleotides not matched to a gene: 1. Per germline, CDR1 MNHNS and CDR2 SASEGT. CDR3 length equals 14 residues. Data came from immunoSEQ multiplex PCR; TCRdb stores just in-frame clones and leaves some out. The sample contains approximately 180,000 clones, about 83% of which appear only once. The study's findings and limits: Diagnosis of cytomegalovirus status made by the classifier reportedly showed high specificity and sensitivity. Associated with cytomegalovirus, according to the listing, were fewer than 200 TCR beta chains. Most TCR sequences were seen very rarely across donors, but some public TCRs occurred in many.

Sequenced material: PBMCs. The gene calls are TRBV6-1 and TRBJ2-7; 8 nucleotides agree with TRBD1. This clonotype was obtained from a woman aged 30 to 39 in good health and CMV-seronegative. CDR3 sequence: CASSEATGGYEQYF. The DNA for the CDR3 is TGTGCCAGCAGTGAAGCCACAGGGGGCTACGAGCAGTACTTC.